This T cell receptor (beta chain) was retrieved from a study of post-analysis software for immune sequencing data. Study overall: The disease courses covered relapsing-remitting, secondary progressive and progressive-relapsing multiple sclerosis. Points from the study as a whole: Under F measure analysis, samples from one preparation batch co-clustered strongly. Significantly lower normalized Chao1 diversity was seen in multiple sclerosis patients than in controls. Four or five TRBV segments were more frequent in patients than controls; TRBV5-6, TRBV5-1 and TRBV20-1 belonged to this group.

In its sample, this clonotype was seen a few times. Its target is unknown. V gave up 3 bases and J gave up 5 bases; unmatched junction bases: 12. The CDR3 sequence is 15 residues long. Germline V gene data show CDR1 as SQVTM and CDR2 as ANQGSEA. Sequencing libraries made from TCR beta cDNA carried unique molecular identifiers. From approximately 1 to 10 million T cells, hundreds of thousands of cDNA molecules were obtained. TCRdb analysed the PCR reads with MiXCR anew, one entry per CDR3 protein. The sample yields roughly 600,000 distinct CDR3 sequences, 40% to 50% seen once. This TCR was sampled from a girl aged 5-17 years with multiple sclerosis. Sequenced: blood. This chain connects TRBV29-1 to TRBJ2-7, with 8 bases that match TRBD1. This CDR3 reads CSVDYETGALHEQYF. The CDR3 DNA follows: TGCAGCGTTGATTATGAGACAGGGGCTCTACACGAGCAGTACTTC.